These T cell receptor beta chains were read from a single sample in a study of cytomegalovirus exposure and HLA in healthy donors. Produced via immunoSEQ multiplex PCR; TCRdb's table is partial and in-frame only. The data contain 120,000 to 150,000 clones, roughly nine tenths of them seen just once; the ten biggest clones take up over 3%. Sequencing was performed on PBMCs. Receptors originate from a woman under 30 in good health and CMV-seropositive. CDR3s include the opening cysteine and the closing phenylalanine or tryptophan. The order of the fields is CDR3 protein, CDR3 DNA, clone size, J gene, V gene, D gene. A D gene is named only where the DNA matches it firmly. Clone size is not always given. Where it is, it says once, few, many or a class for expanded clones.

CAISKGTSGSSETQYF	TGTGCCATCAGCAAAGGGACTAGCGGGAGTTCAGAGACCCAGTACTTC	NA	TRBJ2-5	TRBV10-3	TRBD2
CASSYGGRFRETQYF	TGTGCCAGCAGTTACGGAGGCCGGTTTCGGGAGACCCAGTACTTC	NA	TRBJ2-5	TRBV6-5	NA
CASSDSNSGANVLTF	TGTGCCAGCAGTGACTCCAACTCTGGGGCCAACGTCCTGACTTTC	NA	TRBJ2-6	TRBV6-4	NA
CASSLSLAGVGRGYEQYF	TGTGCCAGCAGCTTAAGCTTAGCGGGAGTGGGGAGGGGGTACGAGCAGTACTTC	once	TRBJ2-7	TRBV7-8	TRBD2
CASSSVAQGQYF	TGTGCCAGCAGCTCGGTGGCACAGGGGCAGTACTTC	once	TRBJ2-7	TRBV9	NA
CSGANRGTNTEAFF	TGCAGCGGGGCCAACAGGGGTACGAACACTGAAGCTTTCTTT	NA	TRBJ1-1	TRBV29-1	TRBD1
CASSLASGYEQYF	TGCGCCAGCAGCTTGGCCAGCGGGTACGAGCAGTACTTC	NA	TRBJ2-7	TRBV5-1	NA
CASSGGGSYEQYF	TGTGCCAGCAGTGGCGGGGGCTCCTACGAGCAGTACTTC	NA	TRBJ2-7	TRBV27	TRBD2
CASRGTSGVGEQFF	TGTGCCAGCCGGGGGACTAGCGGGGTGGGGGAGCAGTTCTTC	NA	TRBJ2-1	TRBV2	TRBD2
CASSEYGDTQYF	TGTGCCAGCAGTGAATACGGAGATACGCAGTATTTT	NA	TRBJ2-3	TRBV25-1	NA
CAWSDRGSRGYTF	TGTGCCTGGAGCGACAGGGGGTCGAGGGGCTACACCTTC	few	TRBJ1-2	TRBV30	TRBD1
CASSFGDAEQYF	TGCGCCAGCAGCTTCGGAGACGCCGAGCAGTACTTC	NA	TRBJ2-7	TRBV5-1	NA
CASSLSRKPQHF	TGTGCCAGCAGTTTATCGAGAAAGCCCCAGCATTTT	few	TRBJ1-5	TRBV27	NA
CSVEYDTAYNEQFF	TGCAGCGTTGAGTATGACACGGCCTACAATGAGCAGTTCTTC	NA	TRBJ2-1	TRBV29-1	NA
CASSYPREADGELFF	TGCGCCAGCAGCTACCCGCGGGAGGCGGACGGGGAGCTGTTTTTT	NA	TRBJ2-2	TRBV5-1	TRBD2
CASNSRQGAYEQYF	TGTGCCAGCAATAGTAGACAGGGGGCTTACGAGCAGTACTTC	NA	TRBJ2-7	TRBV28	TRBD1
CSVMDRGSPQETQYF	TGCAGCGTTATGGACAGGGGAAGCCCACAAGAGACCCAGTACTTC	NA	TRBJ2-5	TRBV29-1	TRBD1
CASSLIDRGPSPYGYTF	TGTGCCAGCTCCCTGATTGACAGGGGACCTTCCCCCTATGGCTACACCTTC	once	TRBJ1-2	TRBV18	TRBD1
CATSRDWPAGGYTF	TGTGCCACCAGCAGAGATTGGCCTGCGGGTGGCTACACCTTC	NA	TRBJ1-2	TRBV15	NA
CASSLVANSYNEQFF	TGTGCCAGCAGCTTAGTAGCGAATTCCTACAATGAGCAGTTCTTC	NA	TRBJ2-1	TRBV7-8	NA
CASSGTAQETQYF	TGTGCCAGCAGCGGGACAGCCCAAGAGACCCAGTACTTC	NA	TRBJ2-5	TRBV5-4	TRBD1
CASSERPGQGVGETQYF	TGTGCCAGCAGTGAAAGGCCAGGACAGGGGGTAGGGGAGACCCAGTACTTC	NA	TRBJ2-5	TRBV25-1	TRBD1
CASPSNRDRDTEAFF	TGTGCCAGCCCATCCAATAGGGACAGGGACACTGAAGCTTTCTTT	NA	TRBJ1-1	TRBV6-1	TRBD1
CASGNRTGLSAKNIQYF	TGTGCTAGTGGAAATAGGACTGGTTTATCGGCCAAAAACATTCAGTACTTC	NA	TRBJ2-4	TRBV12-5	NA
CASSPGVAGLTDTQYF	TGTGCCAGCAGCCCCGGAGTAGCGGGGCTCACAGATACGCAGTATTTT	NA	TRBJ2-3	TRBV7-2	TRBD2
CASSYRTNQPQHF	TGTGCCAGCAGTTACCGCACAAATCAGCCCCAGCATTTT	NA	TRBJ1-5	TRBV6-5	NA
CASSPTGSDYEQYF	TGCGCCAGCAGCCCGACAGGGTCCGACTACGAGCAGTACTTC	NA	TRBJ2-7	TRBV5-1	TRBD1
CAGRTNTEAFF	TGTGCGGGGCGCACGAACACTGAAGCTTTCTTT	NA	TRBJ1-1	TRBV30	NA
CASRQSMNTEAFF	TGCGCCAGCAGACAGTCAATGAACACTGAAGCTTTCTTT	NA	TRBJ1-1	TRBV5-1	NA
CASSLDGTGGNEQFF	TGTGCCAGCAGCTTAGACGGGACAGGGGGCAATGAGCAGTTCTTC	NA	TRBJ2-1	TRBV7-6	TRBD1
CAWSRGPYNEQFF	TGTGCCTGGAGCAGGGGACCCTACAATGAGCAGTTCTTC	NA	TRBJ2-1	TRBV30	NA
CASGEGTKQYF	TGTGCCAGCGGGGAGGGCACCAAGCAGTACTTC	NA	TRBJ2-7	TRBV7-9	TRBD2
CASSFLTGTYEQYF	TGCGCCAGCAGCTTTTTGACTGGAACCTACGAGCAGTACTTC	NA	TRBJ2-7	TRBV5-1	NA
CASSTDRAQGYTF	TGCGCCAGCAGTACGGACAGGGCGCAGGGCTACACCTTC	NA	TRBJ1-2	TRBV10-1	TRBD1
CASSTSSGELFF	TGTGCCAGCAGCACATCTAGCGGGGAGCTGTTTTTT	NA	TRBJ2-2	TRBV5-6	NA
CAISERDSSDTQYF	TGTGCCATCAGTGAACGGGACAGTTCAGATACGCAGTATTTT	NA	TRBJ2-3	TRBV10-3	TRBD1
CASSQTGQNTGELFF	TGTGCCAGCAGCCAAACGGGACAGAACACCGGGGAGCTGTTTTTT	NA	TRBJ2-2	TRBV7-3	NA
CASSPVLGAYEQYF	TGTGCCAGCAGTCCCGTTCTTGGAGCCTACGAGCAGTACTTC	once	TRBJ2-7	TRBV6-5	NA
CASSLDLDRSYEQYF	TGTGCCAGCAGCTTAGATTTGGACAGGTCCTACGAGCAGTACTTC	NA	TRBJ2-7	TRBV11-2	TRBD1
CASGLAGEGETQYF	TGTGCCAGCGGACTAGCGGGAGAGGGGGAGACCCAGTACTTC	NA	TRBJ2-5	TRBV6-1	TRBD2
CAISSGQGANQPQHF	TGTGCCATCAGTTCCGGACAGGGGGCGAATCAGCCCCAGCATTTT	NA	TRBJ1-5	TRBV10-3	TRBD1
CASSIEGARGYTF	TGTGCCAGCAGTATAGAGGGGGCAAGGGGCTACACCTTC	NA	TRBJ1-2	TRBV28	TRBD1
CASSQRIAGELVTQYF	TGTGCCAGCAGCCAAAGAATAGCGGGAGAGTTGGTGACCCAGTACTTC	NA	TRBJ2-5	TRBV4-2	TRBD2
CAISEQGVREQYF	TGTGCCATCAGTGAACAGGGGGTGAGGGAGCAGTACTTC	NA	TRBJ2-7	TRBV10-3	TRBD1
CASSLGRFSDTQYF	TGTGCCAGCAGCTTAGGGCGGTTCTCAGATACGCAGTATTTT	NA	TRBJ2-3	TRBV11-2	NA
CASRQGAYGYTF	TGTGCCAGCAGACAGGGGGCCTATGGCTACACCTTC	few	TRBJ1-2	TRBV2	TRBD1